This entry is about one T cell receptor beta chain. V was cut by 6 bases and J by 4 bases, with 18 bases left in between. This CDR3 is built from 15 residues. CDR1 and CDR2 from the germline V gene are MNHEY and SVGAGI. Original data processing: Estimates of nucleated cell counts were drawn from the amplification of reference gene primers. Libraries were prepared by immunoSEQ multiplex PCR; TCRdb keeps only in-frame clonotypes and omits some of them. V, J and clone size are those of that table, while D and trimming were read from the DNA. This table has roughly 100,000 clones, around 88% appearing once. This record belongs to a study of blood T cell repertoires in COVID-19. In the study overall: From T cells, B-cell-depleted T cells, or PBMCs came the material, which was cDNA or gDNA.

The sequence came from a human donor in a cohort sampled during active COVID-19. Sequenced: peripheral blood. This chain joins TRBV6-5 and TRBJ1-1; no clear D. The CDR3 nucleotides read TGTGCCAGCAGCCGACCGTCCCGGGTGCGCACTGAAGCTTTCTTT. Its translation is CASSRPSRVRTEAFF.